The following is a T cell receptor (beta chain) sequence with its context. This sample is part of a study of identical twins. TCRdb processed the 5' RACE reads anew with MiXCR; each CDR3 protein has one entry. The sample contains under 500,000 distinct CDR3 sequences, 14% of which appear only once. The CDR3 has 15 residues. V was clipped by 0 bases and J by 5 bases; unmatched bases: 7. The germline CDR1 and CDR2 sequences are SGHRS and YFSETQ. The same sample was also used in a study of yellow fever vaccine responses in identical twins.

Material for sequencing was CD4+ T cells sorted from blood. The chain combines TRBV5-1 with TRBJ2-5; 7 bases line up with TRBD1. The TCR sequence derives from a woman aged 18-29 years in good health. Written as DNA, the CDR3 is TGCGCCAGCAGCTTGGCCGACAGGGACCTCGAGACCCAGTACTTC. Translated, it gives CASSLADRDLETQYF.